This record concerns one T cell receptor beta chain sequence. How the authors handled the data: Nucleated cell counts were estimated from reference gene primer amplification. Libraries were prepared by immunoSEQ multiplex PCR; TCRdb keeps only in-frame clonotypes and omits some of them. D and trimming come from the DNA, and the V and J calls and clone size come from that table. This sample has tens of thousands of clones, with about 90% found just once. This specimen comes from a study of blood T cell repertoires in COVID-19. Germline CDR1 SGHTA, CDR2 FQGNSA. J gave up 0 bases and V 1 base, and 9 bases lay outside the gene matches. The CDR3 spans 17 residues.

The sequencing input was peripheral blood. The gene calls are TRBV7-2 and TRBJ2-7; TRBD1 aligns across 7 bases. This TCR derives from a man between 50 and 59 years old with active COVID-19. The chain's CDR3 is CASSLDRGSGGSYEQYF. The CDR3 DNA sequence: TGTGCCAGCAGCTTAGACAGGGGTTCTGGAGGCTCCTACGAGCAGTACTTC.